These 30 T cell receptor beta chains were sequenced from one sample in a study of shared clonotypes between healthy human individuals. The protocol was immunoSEQ multiplex PCR, while the TCRdb copy is restricted to in-frame clones and leaves out a portion. This table has about 1.1 million clones, 70% to 80% appearing once. Sequencing used memory CD4+ T cells from PBMCs. Documented subset: CD45RA-negative fraction. These receptors originate from a man aged 18 to 30 in good health. Some clones in this sample may be carry-over from other donors' samples.

A single count supports this clone. The V gene is TRBV10-2, the J gene TRBJ1-5, with D possibly being TRBD1 (5 bases). Germline V gene sequence: CDR1 WSHSY, CDR2 SAAADI. The CDR3 runs 13 residues. V lost 5 bases and J lost 4, with 9 bases in between. The CDR3 region is CASSPDRNQPQHF. The CDR3 region has the DNA TGCGCCAGCAGTCCCGACAGAAATCAGCCCCAGCATTTT.

J is TRBJ1-2 and V is TRBV9; D may be TRBD1 (5 bases). The CDR3 is 14 residues long. Trimming left V 5 bases short and J 7 bases short, with 18 bases between. The germline gives CDR1 SGDLS, CDR2 YYNGEE. This CDR3 is CASREAWGRGGYTF. As DNA, the CDR3 is TGTGCCAGCAGGGAGGCGTGGGGGAGAGGTGGCTACACCTTC.

The genes are TRBV5-6 and TRBJ2-5, with no clear D. V lost 4 bases, J lost 5 bases, and 12 bases lay in between. Per germline, CDR1 SGHDT and CDR2 YYEEEE. The CDR3 contains 13 residues. The DNA of the CDR3 is TGTGCCAGCAGCCGGCCCAGCAGGGAGACCCAGTACTTC. It encodes CASSRPSRETQYF.

This chain links TRBV28 with TRBJ1-1, with TRBD1 as a possible D gene (5 bases). The germline CDR1 and CDR2 sequences are MDHEN and SYDVKM. This CDR3 contains 11 residues. The germline V and J ends were trimmed by 7 bases and 8 bases, with 11 bases remaining between them. DNA for the CDR3: TGTGCCAGCAATTGGGGGGACGAAGCTTTCTTT. Translating gives CASNWGDEAFF.

This clone appeared once. The chain employs TRBV15 and TRBJ2-4; 10 bases agree with TRBD1. The CDR3 is 14 residues long. Germline V CDR1 and CDR2: LNHNV, YYDKDF (reference sequence). V lost 4 bases to trimming and J lost 7 bases; unmatched junction nucleotides: 4. The CDR3 DNA reads TGTGCCACCAGCATATGGGACAGGGGCAACATTCAGTACTTC. Its protein product is CATSIWDRGNIQYF. Full variable domain (missing parts from reference TRBV15 and TRBJ2-4): DAMVIQNPRYQVTQFGKPVTLSCSQTLNHNVMYWYQQKSSQAPKLLFHYYDKDFNNEADTPDNFQSRRPNTSFCFLDIRSPGLGDTAMYLCATSIWDRGNIQYFGAGTRLSVL.

The chain recombines TRBV6-6 with TRBJ2-1, with D uncertain. Per germline, CDR1 MNHNY and CDR2 SVGAGI (reference sequence). The V end was cut by 8 bases, the J end by 8 bases, with 10 bases between. This CDR3 spans 11 amino acids. The CDR3 DNA follows: TGTGCCAGCCAACTACGTGATGAGCAGTTCTTC. Its protein is CASQLRDEQFF.

The CDR3: CASSASGMGGELFF. DNA of the CDR3: TGTGCCAGTAGTGCTAGCGGGATGGGTGGGGAGCTGTTTTTT. The rearrangement uses TRBV6-6 and TRBJ2-2; TRBD2 agrees at 9 bases. With 9 bases clipped from V and 8 bases from J, the junction kept 10 bases outside the gene matches. CDR3 length: 14 residues. CDR1 and CDR2 (germline): MNHNY, SVGAGI (reference sequence).

This chain joins TRBV28 and TRBJ1-4, with D unresolved. The ends were cut back, 5 bases at V and 5 bases at J, with 15 bases in the middle. CDR1 and CDR2 from the germline V gene are MDHEN and SYDVKM. This CDR3 region has 15 residues. The CDR3 DNA follows: TGTGCCAGCAGTCAAAGCGGGCAGCCGAATGAAAAACTGTTTTTT. This gives the protein CASSQSGQPNEKLFF.

In the case of this clone: A much larger clone lies a single base off, so this may be a read error. The chain uses TRBV28 and TRBJ2-1; D is unclear. The CDR3 consists of 13 residues. Deletions cut 6 bases from V and 0 bases from J, with 6 bases between. The germline CDR1 and CDR2 sequences are MDHEN and SYDVKM. CDR3: CASSPSSYNEQFF. CDR3 DNA: TGTGCCAGCAGCCCGAGCTCCTACAATGAGCAGTTCTTC. Together with reference TRBV28 and TRBJ2-1, the CDR3 gives the full variable domain: DVKVTQSSRYLVKRTGEKVFLECVQDMDHENMFWYRQDPGLGLRLIYFSYDVKMKEKGDIPEGYSVSREKKERFSLILESASTNQTSMYLCASSPSSYNEQFFGPGTRLTVL.

The chain couples TRBV4-2 to TRBJ2-1; 8 bases match TRBD2. CDR1 and CDR2 (germline): LGHNA, YNFKEQ. J gave up 8 bases and V 0 bases, and 9 bases lay outside the gene matches. The CDR3 is 16 amino acids. The CDR3 loop is CASSQESSGSFYEQFF. For the CDR3, the DNA is TGTGCCAGCAGCCAAGAGTCCAGCGGGAGCTTCTATGAGCAGTTCTTC.

Ten or more counts support this clone. The chain has TRBV14 and TRBJ2-1; D may match TRBD1 or TRBD2 (5 bases each). CDR1 SGHDN and CDR2 FVKESK come from the germline V gene. The CDR3 covers 17 residues. V lost 2 bases to trimming and J lost 6 bases, with 20 bases between them. DNA for the CDR3: TGTGCCAGCAGCCAATTTTCCGGGACGGCGAGGGGCAATGAGCAGTTCTTC. It yields the protein CASSQFSGTARGNEQFF.

The rearrangement links TRBV29-1 to TRBJ1-2; D call uncertain. CDR1 is SQVTM and CDR2 is ANQGSEA in the germline V gene. This CDR3 contains 12 residues. With 2 bases removed from V and 1 base from J, the gap between germline ends came to 5 bases. CDR3 sequence reads: CSVEHSNYGYTF. In nucleotides, the CDR3 is TGCAGCGTTGAACACAGTAACTATGGCTACACCTTC.

The chain combines TRBV7-3 with TRBJ2-3; no clear D. V lost 2 bases, J lost 1 base, and 13 bases lay in between. This CDR3 is 16 amino acids long. Germline values: CDR1 SGHTA, CDR2 FQGTGA. Here the CDR3 DNA reads TGTGCCAGCAGCTTAGGGATATTGAGTGGCACAGATACGCAGTATTTT. Translating it yields CASSLGILSGTDTQYF.

The rearrangement joins TRBV29-1 to TRBJ1-3; D call uncertain. CDR1 is SQVTM, CDR2 ANQGSEA, per germline. CDR3 length: 14 residues. The V end lost 4 bases, the J end lost 4 bases, and 14 bases lay between the germline ends. Here the CDR3 DNA reads TGCAGCGTTGCGGAGGGCGCGACGGGAAACACCATATATTTT. It specifies CSVAEGATGNTIYF.

V usage is TRBV19 and J usage is TRBJ1-2; a possible D gene is TRBD1 (5 bases). Trimming cost V 3 bases and J 7 bases, with 15 bases left between them. CDR3 length: 14 residues. The V gene's germline CDR1 is LNHDA and CDR2 SQIVND (reference sequence). DNA for the CDR3: TGTGCCAGTAGTATGACTGACCGGGACTCTGGCTACACCTTC. Residues: CASSMTDRDSGYTF.

This clone has only one observation. The chain carries TRBV5-6 and TRBJ1-1; TRBD1 agrees at 7 bases. The germline gives CDR1 SGHDT, CDR2 YYEEEE. Unmatched junction bases numbered 9, after V lost 4 bases and J lost 0 bases. The CDR3 consists of 16 residues. Here the CDR3 DNA reads TGTGCCAGCAGCCGGCCTTCAGGGGGTGTGAACACTGAAGCTTTCTTT. Translation gives CASSRPSGGVNTEAFF.

This chain joins TRBV2 and TRBJ2-1, with 7 bases aligning to TRBD2. Per germline, CDR1 SNHLY and CDR2 FYNNEI. The CDR3 extends over 14 amino acids. Unmatched junction bases numbered 5, after V lost 4 bases and J lost 5 bases. CDR3: CASSVTSDNNEQFF. CDR3 sequence (DNA): TGTGCCAGCAGTGTCACTAGCGATAACAATGAGCAGTTCTTC. The whole variable domain, remainder taken from reference TRBV2 and TRBJ2-1, is EPEVTQTPSHQVTQMGQEVILRCVPISNHLYFYWYRQILGQKVEFLVSFYNNEISEKSEIFDDQFSVERPDGSNFTLKIRSTKLEDSAMYFCASSVTSDNNEQFFGPGTRLTVL.

This clone was seen only a few times. This rearrangement joins TRBV4-2 to TRBJ2-2, with D uncertain. V shed 1 base and J shed 2 bases, with 2 bases lying between them. CDR1 and CDR2 (germline): LGHNA, YNFKEQ. The CDR3 is 13 residues long. The CDR3 DNA reads as TGTGCCAGCAGCCAAGGAAACACCGGGGAGCTGTTTTTT. Residues: CASSQGNTGELFF.

The V gene is TRBV4-1, the J gene TRBJ1-4, with no clear D. The germline gives CDR1 MGHRA, CDR2 YSYEKL. With 2 bases removed from V and 3 bases from J, the gap between germline ends came to 7 bases. CDR3 length equals 14 residues. The chain's CDR3 is CASSQSSSNEKLFF. In nucleotides, the CDR3 is TGCGCCAGCAGCCAAAGCTCCTCTAATGAAAAACTGTTTTTT.

This clone was counted many times. V and J are TRBV4-2 and TRBJ1-4; D perhaps matches TRBD1 (6 bases). CDR3 length: 16 residues. The V gene's germline CDR1 is LGHNA and CDR2 YNFKEQ. Trimming stripped 0 bases from V and 0 bases from J, with 8 bases between. The CDR3 bases are TGTGCCAGCAGCCAAGACGGACAGACAACTAATGAAAAACTGTTTTTT. It translates to CASSQDGQTTNEKLFF.

J is TRBJ1-2 and V is TRBV28; possibly TRBD1 for D (5 bases). Trimming removed 2 bases from V and 8 bases from J, with 15 bases in between. CDR3 length: 14 residues. CDR1 is MDHEN, CDR2 SYDVKM, per germline. In DNA, the CDR3 is TGTGCCAGCAGTTTAAGACAGCTTATTCCCGGCTACACCTTC. It codes for CASSLRQLIPGYTF.

The V gene is TRBV7-2, the J gene TRBJ1-2; D gene ambiguous. Germline V gene lookup returns CDR1 SGHTA and CDR2 FQGNSA. This CDR3 comprises 13 residues. With 0 bases removed from V and 7 bases from J, the gap between germline ends came to 9 bases. Here the CDR3 DNA reads TGTGCCAGCAGCTTAGCACGGGTTCCTGGCTACACCTTC. This gives the protein CASSLARVPGYTF. The full variable domain, completed using reference TRBV7-2 and TRBJ1-2, is GAGVSQSPSNKVTEKGKDVELRCDPISGHTALYWYRQSLGQGLEFLIYFQGNSAPDKSGLPSDRFSAERTGGSVSTLTIQRTQQEDSAVYLCASSLARVPGYTFGSGTRLTVV.

The chain uses TRBV28 and TRBJ1-5; D gene unclear. With 5 bases removed from V and 1 base from J, the gap between germline ends came to 12 bases. Germline CDR1 and CDR2: MDHEN and SYDVKM. CDR3 length: 15 amino acids. CDR3 sequence (DNA): TGTGCCAGCAGTCGATGGGGTGGGAGCAATCAGCCCCAGCATTTT. As protein: CASSRWGGSNQPQHF.

The V gene is TRBV14, the J gene TRBJ2-4; 8 bases agree with TRBD2. The CDR3 consists of 16 residues. J lost 7 bases, V lost 0 bases, and 8 bases had no gene match. Per the germline V gene, CDR1 is SGHDN and CDR2 is FVKESK. The CDR3 region is CASSQELTGGMNIQYF. Here the CDR3 DNA reads TGTGCCAGCAGCCAAGAGTTGACGGGAGGGATGAACATTCAGTACTTC.

The chain links TRBV7-3 to TRBJ1-1, with D tentatively TRBD1 (5 bases). Trimming took 6 bases from V and 4 from J, leaving 12 bases between them. This CDR3 is built from 13 residues. Germline-derived CDR1 and CDR2 are SGHTA and FQGTGA. CDR3: CASRYDRTTEAFF. The CDR3 bases are TGTGCCAGCAGATACGACAGAACCACTGAAGCTTTCTTT. Complete variable domain (other parts from reference TRBV7-3 and TRBJ1-1): GAGVSQTPSNKVTEKGKYVELRCDPISGHTALYWYRQSLGQGPEFLIYFQGTGAADDSGLPNDRFFAVRPEGSVSTLKIQRTERGDSAVYLCASRYDRTTEAFFGQGTRLTVV.

CDR3 nucleotides: TGCGCCAGCAGCAGCTTGACAGGGGGTGAAACTGAAGCTTTCTTT. This encodes CASSSLTGGETEAFF. The chain joins TRBV5-1 to TRBJ1-1; 9 bases align to TRBD1. This CDR3 spans 15 amino acids. Trimming took 4 bases from V and 5 from J; bases not matched to a gene: 9. Germline V gives CDR1 SGHRS, CDR2 YFSETQ. The whole variable domain, remainder taken from reference TRBV5-1 and TRBJ1-1, is KAGVTQTPRYLIKTRGQQVTLSCSPISGHRSVSWYQQTPGQGLQFLFEYFSETQRNKGNFPGRFSGRQFSNSRSEMNVSTLELGDSALYLCASSSLTGGETEAFFGQGTRLTVV.

The V gene is TRBV27, the J gene TRBJ2-3; tentatively, D is TRBD1 (6 bases). The ends were cut back, 6 bases at V and 2 bases at J, with 12 bases in the middle. Germline CDR1 is MNHEY and CDR2 is SMNVEV (reference sequence). The CDR3 spans 14 residues. In DNA form, the CDR3 reads TGTGCCAGCAGGAGACAGGCGCTCACAGATACGCAGTATTTT. Its protein is CASRRQALTDTQYF.

The chain is built from TRBV9 and TRBJ1-2; 9 nucleotides agree with TRBD1. The CDR3 has 14 residues. J gave up 7 bases and V 0 bases, and 4 bases lay outside the gene matches. The germline V gene encodes CDR1 SGDLS and CDR2 YYNGEE. This CDR3 reads CASSVEQGAGGYTF. In DNA form, the CDR3 reads TGTGCCAGCAGCGTAGAACAGGGGGCGGGTGGCTACACCTTC.

The chain is built from TRBV5-4 and TRBJ1-2; D remains unclear. V was shortened by 4 bases and J by 4 bases, with 17 bases between the two germline ends. CDR3 size: 15 residues. Germline lookup yields CDR1 SGHNT and CDR2 YYREEE (reference sequence). The CDR3 sequence: CASSRVAQPGYGYTF. In DNA form, the CDR3 reads TGTGCCAGCAGCCGAGTAGCGCAGCCGGGCTATGGCTACACCTTC. Filled out from reference TRBV5-4 and TRBJ1-2, the complete variable domain reads ETGVTQSPTHLIKTRGQQVTLRCSSQSGHNTVSWYQQALGQGPQFIFQYYREEENGRGNFPPRFSGLQFPNYSSELNVNALELDDSALYLCASSRVAQPGYGYTFGSGTRLTVV.

The sample holds one count of this clone. The gene calls are TRBV19 and TRBJ2-1; D gene unclear. The CDR3 loop spans 12 amino acids. Germline V lookup: CDR1 LNHDA, CDR2 SQIVND (reference sequence). Trimming pared 10 bases from V and 6 bases from J, leaving 13 bases between. CDR3 residues: CATRAAFNEQFF. The CDR3 DNA follows: TGTGCCACCCGGGCCGCCTTCAATGAGCAGTTCTTC.